This TCR beta chain was captured in a study of blood T cell repertoires in COVID-19. Looking at the study overall: From the United States, Italy and Spain came samples of acute and convalescent COVID-19.

The CDR3 is 15 residues long. The germline V gene encodes CDR1 MNHEY and CDR2 SVGAGI. Losses at the gene ends were 2 bases for V and 5 bases for J; bases not matched to a gene: 5. Authors' methods: Reference gene primers were amplified, and this amplification served to estimate nucleated cell counts. Clones were sequenced by immunoSEQ multiplex PCR, and TCRdb holds only the in-frame ones, with some missing. V, J and clone size reflect that table, while D and trimming were determined from the DNA. The repertoire holds 50,000 to 65,000 clones, approximately 91% seen once, with roughly 4% in the top ten.

This clonotype was sampled from a man between 45 and 60 years old with active COVID-19. The V gene is TRBV6-5, the J gene TRBJ1-3; 8 bases fit TRBD1. The sample comprised peripheral blood. The chain's CDR3 is CASSYLGQGRNTIYF. Written as DNA, the CDR3 is TGTGCCAGCAGTTACCTTGGACAGGGAAGAAACACCATATATTTT.